This T cell receptor beta chain was recorded in a study of Graves' ophthalmopathy and Graves' hyperthyroidism. The V end lost 0 bases, the J end lost 0 bases, and 9 bases lay between the germline ends. Per germline, CDR1 MGHRA and CDR2 YSYEKL. This CDR3 spans 16 amino acids. Hyperthyroidism patients were newly diagnosed, under 2 months' duration, aged 18 to 65. Amplification of the TCR beta CDR3 regions used RNA transcripts (as template). An opening RT-PCR round employed HTBI primers and preceded a second-round multiplex PCR. In TCRdb, the multiplex PCR reads were re-called with MiXCR into one record per CDR3 protein. The sample has hundreds of thousands of distinct CDR3 sequences; roughly 21% are singletons. This clonotype was seen many times. As yet, its antigen is unknown. General study results and limits: A 13-signature model separated ophthalmopathy from stable hyperthyroidism, about 91% sensitivity, roughly 81% specificity. Most thyroid clonotypes expanded beyond 0.001 frequency were also found in blood. Sensitivity of approximately 70% and specificity of less than 75% were achieved by the model that predicted ophthalmopathy progression.

This receptor was taken from a woman aged 18-30 years with stable Graves' hyperthyroidism. V is TRBV4-1 and J is TRBJ1-3, with D uncertain. The sequencing sample was made of peripheral blood. DNA for the CDR3: TGCGCCAGCAGCCAAGAGTCCAGGATCTCTGGAAACACCATATATTTT. This gives the protein CASSQESRISGNTIYF.